What follows are 21 T cell receptor beta chains derived from one specimen sequenced in a study of shared clonotypes between healthy human individuals. Clones were sequenced by immunoSEQ multiplex PCR, and TCRdb holds only the in-frame ones, with some missing. The repertoire consists of millions of clones, with 85% to 95% occurring once and the leading ten covering about 0.13%. Sequencing was performed on naive CD4+ T cells sorted from blood. Indicated subset: CD45RA+ positively selected. These receptor sequences come from a man aged 18 to 30 in good health.

This chain uses TRBV5-1 with TRBJ2-3; weak D call: TRBD1 (5 bases). The germline gives CDR1 SGHRS, CDR2 YFSETQ. The CDR3 is made up of 17 amino acids. Trimming took off 1 base at V and 4 bases at J, with 19 bases between the two ends. This chain's CDR3 is CASSLNDIRGGADTQYF. The CDR3 DNA follows: TGCGCCAGCAGCTTGAACGATATTAGGGGTGGAGCAGATACGCAGTATTTT.

This chain links TRBV4-3 with TRBJ2-7, with D perhaps TRBD1 or TRBD2 (5 bases each). Germline V gene data show CDR1 as LGHNA and CDR2 as YSLEER. Trimming stripped 3 bases from V and 2 bases from J, with 11 bases between. CDR3 length: 14 residues. The CDR3 loop reads CASSQGDRPYEQYF. The CDR3 DNA reads TGCGCCAGCAGCCAGGGGGACCGCCCCTACGAGCAGTACTTC.

The V gene is TRBV30, the J gene TRBJ2-2; D uncertain. The V and J ends lost 3 bases and 1 base respectively, with 9 bases between them. The CDR3 contains 14 residues. CDR1 and CDR2 (germline): GTSNPN, SVGIG (reference sequence). The chain's CDR3 is CAWRGLMNTGELFF. CDR3 DNA: TGTGCCTGGAGAGGGCTCATGAACACCGGGGAGCTGTTTTTT.

This clone was found once. Different DNA sequences within this sample yield the same CDR3. The CDR3 reads CATSSQETQYF. The CDR3 region has the DNA TGTGCCACCAGCAGCCAAGAGACCCAGTACTTC. The genes are TRBV15 and TRBJ2-5, with D hard to call. The CDR3 runs 11 residues. The ends were cut back, 3 bases at V and 1 base at J, with 0 bases in the middle. Germline V CDR1 and CDR2: LNHNV, YYDKDF (reference sequence).

To note about this clone: Different DNA sequences within this sample yield the same CDR3. The chain recombines TRBV2 with TRBJ1-3; D is uncertain. The germline gives CDR1 SNHLY, CDR2 FYNNEI. V lost 6 bases and J 2 bases, leaving 5 bases between the germline ends. The CDR3 has 12 amino acids. The CDR3 reads CASRGPGNTIYF. For the CDR3, the DNA is TGTGCCAGCAGAGGACCTGGAAACACCATATATTTT. The variable domain in full, completed from reference TRBV2 and TRBJ1-3, reads EPEVTQTPSHQVTQMGQEVILRCVPISNHLYFYWYRQILGQKVEFLVSFYNNEISEKSEIFDDQFSVERPDGSNFTLKIRSTKLEDSAMYFCASRGPGNTIYFGEGSWLTVV.

A remark on this clone: Other DNA sequences from this sample encode an identical CDR3 as well. V usage is TRBV6-5 and J usage is TRBJ1-4; 7 bases line up with TRBD1. V gave up 5 bases and J gave up 2 bases; unmatched junction bases: 2. Germline V CDR1 and CDR2: MNHEY, SVGAGI. The CDR3 is 14 residues long. Here the CDR3 reads CASSLTGTNEKLFF. In DNA, the CDR3 is TGTGCCAGCAGTCTGACAGGGACTAATGAAAAACTGTTTTTT.

This chain uses TRBV28 with TRBJ2-7; 9 bases fit TRBD1. V was pared by 3 bases and J by 2 bases, with 20 bases of the junction left unmatched. CDR3 length equals 20 residues. Germline V gene sequence: CDR1 MDHEN, CDR2 SYDVKM. The CDR3 sequence: CASSFNVGAGTGLTTYEQYF. CDR3 coding DNA: TGTGCCAGCAGTTTTAATGTAGGGGCCGGGACAGGGTTAACCACCTACGAGCAGTACTTC.

This sequence joins TRBV10-3 and TRBJ2-5; 9 bases map to TRBD2. This CDR3 region has 15 residues. CDR1 is ENHRY, CDR2 SYGVKD, per germline. With V trimmed by 6 bases and J by 5 bases, 10 bases remained unmatched. The CDR3 reads CAISPNSGRLETQYF. As DNA, the CDR3 is TGTGCCATCAGCCCAAATAGCGGGAGACTGGAGACCCAGTACTTC.

Concerning this clone: The same CDR3 is also encoded by other DNA sequences in this sample. The gene calls are TRBV4-2 and TRBJ2-2, with no clear D. Germline V CDR1 and CDR2: LGHNA, YNFKEQ. The CDR3 covers 14 residues. V dropped 0 bases and J dropped 1 base, with 3 bases sitting between them. The DNA of the CDR3 is TGTGCCAGCAGCCAAGATAGGAACACCGGGGAGCTGTTTTTT. Translating it yields CASSQDRNTGELFF.

This clone has a handful of counts. The chain couples TRBV19 to TRBJ1-5, with unresolved D. V was clipped by 6 bases and J by 9 bases, with 9 bases between them. The length of the CDR3 is 11 residues. CDR1 is LNHDA, CDR2 SQIVND, per germline (reference sequence). CDR3 amino acids: CASRALGPQHF. The CDR3 region has the DNA TGTGCCAGTAGGGCCCTTGGGCCCCAGCATTTT.

The rearrangement uses TRBV2 and TRBJ1-2; no definite D call. Trimming left V 4 bases short and J 2 bases short, with 11 bases between. Looked up from germline, CDR1 is SNHLY and CDR2 is FYNNEI. The CDR3 is 14 amino acids. CDR3 in DNA: TGTGCCAGCAGTGCGGAGGGTATCAACTATGGCTACACCTTC. Amino acid sequence: CASSAEGINYGYTF.

This chain uses TRBV27 with TRBJ2-2; 7 bases agree with TRBD1. CDR1 and CDR2 (germline): MNHEY, SMNVEV (reference sequence). The CDR3 sequence is 14 residues long. The J segment lost 7 bases and the V segment lost 4 bases, leaving 6 bases of the junction unmatched. The CDR3 nucleotides read TGTGCCAGCAGTTCAGACAGGGTGGGCGGGGAGCTGTTTTTT. It is translated as CASSSDRVGGELFF.

The chain has TRBV4-3 and TRBJ2-7; TRBD2 matches at 8 bases. V dropped 0 bases and J dropped 5; count of bases not matched to a gene: 9. Germline assignment: CDR1 LGHNA and CDR2 YSLEER. The CDR3 is 16 residues long. In DNA form, the CDR3 reads TGCGCCAGCAGCCAAGATTGGCGGGAGGTCCCGGACGAGCAGTACTTC. This sequence encodes CASSQDWREVPDEQYF.

This clone is a singleton in its sample. The same CDR3 can be traced to other DNA sequences in this sample. V gene TRBV2 combines with J gene TRBJ1-5; D remains unclear. With 1 base removed from V and 7 bases from J, the gap between germline ends came to 8 bases. Germline V gives CDR1 SNHLY, CDR2 FYNNEI. CDR3 length equals 13 residues. In DNA, the CDR3 is TGTGCCAGCAGTGAAGTCGGCTCGCAGCCCCAGCATTTT. Translation gives CASSEVGSQPQHF. Filled out from reference TRBV2 and TRBJ1-5, the complete variable domain reads EPEVTQTPSHQVTQMGQEVILRCVPISNHLYFYWYRQILGQKVEFLVSFYNNEISEKSEIFDDQFSVERPDGSNFTLKIRSTKLEDSAMYFCASSEVGSQPQHFGDGTRLSIL.

The J gene is TRBJ2-1, the V gene TRBV4-1, with 9 bases that match TRBD2. CDR3 length: 17 amino acids. The germline V gene encodes CDR1 MGHRA and CDR2 YSYEKL. V shed 1 base, J shed 4 bases, and the junction held 8 bases outside the gene matches. CDR3 residues: CASSQVGTSNLYNEQFF. CDR3 DNA sequence: TGCGCCAGCAGCCAAGTCGGGACTAGCAACCTGTACAATGAGCAGTTCTTC.

The chain links TRBV14 to TRBJ2-7; D is undetermined. Trimming removed 5 bases at V and 3 bases at J, with 11 bases between. The CDR3 length is 13 residues. CDR1 is SGHDN, CDR2 FVKESK, per germline. The CDR3 loop is CASSFHHLYEQYF. CDR3 sequence (DNA): TGTGCCAGCAGCTTTCATCACCTCTACGAGCAGTACTTC.

For this clone: Other DNA sequences of this sample code for an identical CDR3. The V call is TRBV7-2, the J call TRBJ2-7; the match to TRBD2 covers 10 bases. Germline trimming cut 2 bases from V and 1 base from J; bases unmatched to any gene: 2. CDR3 length: 15 residues. From germline, CDR1 is SGHTA and CDR2 FQGNSA. CDR3 DNA: TGTGCCAGCAGCTTAATAGCGGGAGGATCCTACGAGCAGTACTTC. Translation gives CASSLIAGGSYEQYF.

The rearrangement uses TRBV6-1 and TRBJ2-4; D is perhaps TRBD1 or TRBD2 (6 bases each). The V end was cut by 0 bases, the J end by 1 base, with 25 bases between. Per germline, CDR1 MNHNS and CDR2 SASEGT. The CDR3 totals 21 residues. The CDR3 coding sequence is TGTGCCAGCAGTGAAGCCCCATGGAGGGGGGCGAGGGAATTGGCCAAAAACATTCAGTACTTC. Translating it yields CASSEAPWRGARELAKNIQYF.

The rearrangement joins TRBV30 to TRBJ2-7; D may be TRBD2 (6 bases). The germline V and J ends were trimmed by 0 bases and 6 bases, with 12 bases remaining between them. Germline values: CDR1 GTSNPN, CDR2 SVGIG (reference sequence). The CDR3 loop spans 13 amino acids. The CDR3 is CAWSVSQGGEQYF. CDR3 bases: TGTGCCTGGAGTGTAAGCCAGGGAGGCGAGCAGTACTTC.

The genes are TRBV5-1 and TRBJ2-2, with a possible D match to TRBD1 (6 bases). Germline V gene lookup returns CDR1 SGHRS and CDR2 YFSETQ. The CDR3 runs to 14 residues. V was trimmed by 4 bases and J by 4 bases, leaving 11 bases between them. The CDR3 nucleotides are TGCGCCAGCAGCAAAACAGGGTTCACCGGGGAGCTGTTTTTT. It is translated as CASSKTGFTGELFF. Together with reference TRBV5-1 and TRBJ2-2, the CDR3 gives the full variable domain: KAGVTQTPRYLIKTRGQQVTLSCSPISGHRSVSWYQQTPGQGLQFLFEYFSETQRNKGNFPGRFSGRQFSNSRSEMNVSTLELGDSALYLCASSKTGFTGELFFGEGSRLTVL.

This chain links TRBV30 with TRBJ1-6; possible D gene TRBD1, 6 bases. V lost 0 bases, J lost 8 bases, and 17 bases lay in between. The germline gives CDR1 GTSNPN, CDR2 SVGIG (reference sequence). The CDR3 consists of 16 residues. The CDR3 loop reads CAWSVGGAVLYSPLHF. The CDR3 nucleotides read TGTGCCTGGAGTGTAGGGGGGGCCGTTCTCTATTCACCCCTCCACTTT.